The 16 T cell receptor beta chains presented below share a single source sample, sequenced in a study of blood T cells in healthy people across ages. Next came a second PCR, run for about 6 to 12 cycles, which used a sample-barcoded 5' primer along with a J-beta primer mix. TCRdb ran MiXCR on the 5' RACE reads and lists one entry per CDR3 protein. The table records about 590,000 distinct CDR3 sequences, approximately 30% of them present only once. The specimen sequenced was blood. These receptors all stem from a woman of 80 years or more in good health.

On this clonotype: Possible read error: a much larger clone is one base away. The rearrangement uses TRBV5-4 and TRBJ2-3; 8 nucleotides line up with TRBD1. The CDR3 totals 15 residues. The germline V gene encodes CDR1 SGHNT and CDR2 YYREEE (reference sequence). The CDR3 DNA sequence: TGTGCCAGCAGCCCCCAGGGGGCGCGCACAGGTACGCAGTATTTT. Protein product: CASSPQGARTGTQYF. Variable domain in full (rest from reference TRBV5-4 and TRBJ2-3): ETGVTQSPTHLIKTRGQQVTLRCSSQSGHNTVSWYQQALGQGPQFIFQYYREEENGRGNFPPRFSGLQFPNYSSELNVNALELDDSALYLCASSPQGARTGTQYFGPGTRLTVL.

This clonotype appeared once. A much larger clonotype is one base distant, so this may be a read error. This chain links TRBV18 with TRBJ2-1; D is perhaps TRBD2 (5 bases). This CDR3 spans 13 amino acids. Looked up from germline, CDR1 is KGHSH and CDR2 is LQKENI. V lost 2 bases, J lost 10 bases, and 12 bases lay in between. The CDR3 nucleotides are TGTGCCAGCTCACCAACTAGTGCACACGAGCAGTTCTTC. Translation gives CASSPTSAHEQFF.

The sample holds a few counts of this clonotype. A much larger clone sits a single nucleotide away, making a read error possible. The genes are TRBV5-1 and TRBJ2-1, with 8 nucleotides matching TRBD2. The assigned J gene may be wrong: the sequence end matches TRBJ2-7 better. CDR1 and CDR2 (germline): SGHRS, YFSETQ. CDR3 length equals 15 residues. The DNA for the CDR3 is TGCGCCAGCAGCTTGACAGGACTAGCCTACAATGAGCAGTACTTC. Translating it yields CASSLTGLAYNEQYF.

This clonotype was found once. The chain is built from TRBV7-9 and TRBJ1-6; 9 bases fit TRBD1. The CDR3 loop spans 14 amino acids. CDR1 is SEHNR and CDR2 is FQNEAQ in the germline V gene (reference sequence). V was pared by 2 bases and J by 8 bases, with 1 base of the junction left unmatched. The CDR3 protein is CASSLRQGDSPLHF. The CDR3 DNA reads TGTGCCAGCAGCTTACGACAGGGGGATTCACCCCTCCACTTT.

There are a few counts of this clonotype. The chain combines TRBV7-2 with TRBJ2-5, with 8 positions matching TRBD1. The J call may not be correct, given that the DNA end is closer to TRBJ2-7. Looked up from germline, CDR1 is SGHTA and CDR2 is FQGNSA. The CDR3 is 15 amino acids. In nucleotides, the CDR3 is TGTGCCAGCAGCCCGGCCCGGGACAGGCCCTACGAGCAGTACTTC. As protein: CASSPARDRPYEQYF.

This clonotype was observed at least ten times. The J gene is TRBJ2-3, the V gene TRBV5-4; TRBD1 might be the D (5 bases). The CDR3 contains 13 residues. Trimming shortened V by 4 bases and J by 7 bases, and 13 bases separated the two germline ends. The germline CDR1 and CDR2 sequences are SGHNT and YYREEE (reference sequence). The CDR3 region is CASSTLSGNTQYF. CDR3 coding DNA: TGTGCCAGCAGCACGTTATCAGGGAATACGCAGTATTTT.

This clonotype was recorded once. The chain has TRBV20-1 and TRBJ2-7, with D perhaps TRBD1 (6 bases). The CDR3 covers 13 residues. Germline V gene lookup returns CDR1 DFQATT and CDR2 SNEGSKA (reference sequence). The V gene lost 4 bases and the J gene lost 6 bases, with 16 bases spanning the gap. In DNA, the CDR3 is TGCAGTGCTAACCGGGACACCTTCGGCGAGCAGTACTTC. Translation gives CSANRDTFGEQYF.

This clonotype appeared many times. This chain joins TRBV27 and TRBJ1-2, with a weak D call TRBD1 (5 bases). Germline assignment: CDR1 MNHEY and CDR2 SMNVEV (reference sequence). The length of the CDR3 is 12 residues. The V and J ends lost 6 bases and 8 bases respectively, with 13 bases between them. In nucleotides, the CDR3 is TGTGCCAGCAGGAGAAGGGGTGGCGGCTACACCTTC. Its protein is CASRRRGGGYTF.

CDR3 amino acids: CASSVVLNTEAFF. The CDR3, as DNA: TGTGCCAGCAGCGTAGTCCTGAACACTGAAGCTTTCTTT. The V call is TRBV9, the J call TRBJ1-1; D is ambiguous. This CDR3 spans 13 amino acids. Germline V lookup: CDR1 SGDLS, CDR2 YYNGEE. The V and J ends lost 0 bases and 0 bases respectively, with 3 bases between them.

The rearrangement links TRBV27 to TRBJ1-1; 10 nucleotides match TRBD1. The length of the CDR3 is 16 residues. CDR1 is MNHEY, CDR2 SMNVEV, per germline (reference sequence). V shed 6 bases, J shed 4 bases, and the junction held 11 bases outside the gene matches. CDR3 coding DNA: TGTGCCAGCAGCCCCGGGACAGGGGACACCGTCACTGAAGCTTTCTTT. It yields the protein CASSPGTGDTVTEAFF.

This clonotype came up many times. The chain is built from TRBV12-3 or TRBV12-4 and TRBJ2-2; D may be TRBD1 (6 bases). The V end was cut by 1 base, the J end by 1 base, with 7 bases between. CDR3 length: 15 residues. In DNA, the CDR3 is TGTGCCAGCAGTTTAGTCAGGGGGAACACCGGGGAGCTGTTTTTT. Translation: CASSLVRGNTGELFF.

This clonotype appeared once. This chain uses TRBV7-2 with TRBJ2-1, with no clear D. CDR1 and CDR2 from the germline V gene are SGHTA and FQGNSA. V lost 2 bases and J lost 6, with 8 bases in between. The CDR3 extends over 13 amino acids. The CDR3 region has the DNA TGTGCCAGCAGCTTAACAGAGATCAATGAGCAGTTCTTC. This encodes CASSLTEINEQFF.

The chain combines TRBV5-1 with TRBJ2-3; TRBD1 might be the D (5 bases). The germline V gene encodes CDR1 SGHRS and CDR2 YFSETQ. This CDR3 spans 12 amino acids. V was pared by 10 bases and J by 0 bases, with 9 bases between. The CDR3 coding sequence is TGCGCCTCCCGACAGAGCACAGATACGCAGTATTTT. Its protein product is CASRQSTDTQYF.

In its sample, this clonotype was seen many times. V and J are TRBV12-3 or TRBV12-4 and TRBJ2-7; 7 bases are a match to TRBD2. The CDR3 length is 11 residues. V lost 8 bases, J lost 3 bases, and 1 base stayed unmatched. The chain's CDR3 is CASGGGYEQYF. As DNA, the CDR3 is TGTGCCAGCGGGGGGGGCTACGAGCAGTACTTC.

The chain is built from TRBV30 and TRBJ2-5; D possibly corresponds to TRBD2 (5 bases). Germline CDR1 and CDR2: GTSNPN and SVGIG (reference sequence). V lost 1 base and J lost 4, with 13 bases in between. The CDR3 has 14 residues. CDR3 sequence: CAWSARGLRETQYF. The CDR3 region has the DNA TGTGCCTGGAGTGCTAGAGGGCTTAGAGAGACCCAGTACTTC.

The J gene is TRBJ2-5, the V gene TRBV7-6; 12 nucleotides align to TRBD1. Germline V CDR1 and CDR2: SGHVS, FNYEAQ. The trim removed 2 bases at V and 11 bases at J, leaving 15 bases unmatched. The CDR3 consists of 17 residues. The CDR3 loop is CASSLLYLGQGAGEQYF. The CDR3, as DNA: TGTGCCAGCAGCTTATTATATCTGGGACAGGGGGCAGGTGAGCAGTACTTC.